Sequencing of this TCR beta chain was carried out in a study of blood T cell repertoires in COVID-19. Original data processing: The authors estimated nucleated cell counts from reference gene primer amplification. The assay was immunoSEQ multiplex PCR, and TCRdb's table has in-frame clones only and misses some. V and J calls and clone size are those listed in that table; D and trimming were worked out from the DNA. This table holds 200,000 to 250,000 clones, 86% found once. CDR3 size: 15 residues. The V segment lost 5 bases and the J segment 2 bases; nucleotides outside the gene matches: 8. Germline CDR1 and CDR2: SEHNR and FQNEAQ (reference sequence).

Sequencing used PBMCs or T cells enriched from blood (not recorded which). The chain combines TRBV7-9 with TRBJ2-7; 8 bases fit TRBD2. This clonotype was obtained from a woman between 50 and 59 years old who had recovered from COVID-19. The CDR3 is CASSPREGEAYEQYF. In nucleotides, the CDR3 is TGTGCCAGCAGCCCCCGGGAGGGGGAGGCCTACGAGCAGTACTTC.